This T cell receptor (beta chain) emerged from a study of T cells in narcolepsy (dated by TCRdb to 2016 to 2019). In the study overall: Patients with narcolepsy type 1 or type 2 (NT1, NT2) and healthy control donors were enrolled in the study. Autoreactive T cells targeting hypocretin neuron self-antigens (hypocretin, TRIB2) were sought in narcolepsy patients, and TCR Vbeta sequencing was used to track clonotypes in blood and CSF. The study at large found these results: Some blood memory CD4+ repertoires from patients and controls contained no sequences matching autoreactive T cell clones. According to the report, autoreactive clonotypes were detected serially in the blood of the same patients and of different patients, but not in healthy controls. Plots that compared CSF and blood CD4+ T cell clonotypes from the same patient highlighted HCRT-specific and TRIB2-specific autoreactive clonotypes. Numbers of sequenced blood memory CD4+ clonotypes were comparable, averaging around 42,000 in patients and more than 30,000 in controls.

For TCR Vbeta sequencing, memory CD4+ T cells were sorted ex vivo from the peripheral blood of both healthy controls and narcolepsy patients. Libraries were made using the immunoSEQ multiplex PCR assay. This immuneACCESS table, as held by TCRdb, lists in-frame sequences with V and J called but not all clones. Of the missing ones, under half trace to an unresolved V gene in checked studies; the others have no known cause. Present in this sample are about 40,000 clones, around 88% of which were seen just once. The biggest ten clones account for more than 0.9% of the sample. For this clone: What antigen it recognizes has not been identified. No clone much larger than this one lies a single base away; base qualities are absent.

Sequencing input: CD45RA- memory CD4+ T cells from PBMCs. The meaning of the sample's cell subset or site label: memory T cells sorted ex vivo from peripheral blood. The sequence came from a human donor with narcolepsy.

The DNA sequence follows: TGCAGTGCTGAATGGGAGACCCAGTACTTC. It translates as CSAEWETQYF. The chain uses TRBV20-1 and TRBJ2-5, with no D gene named confidently. V gives up 5 bases and J gives up 5 bases, and the segment between their germline ends measures 6 bases. CDR1 and CDR2 are drawn from the germline V gene (reference sequence): DFQATT, SNEGSKA. The CDR3, from cysteine to phenylalanine, totals 10 residues. Solely the CDR3 DNA is kept, with 30 bases framed from the first base.